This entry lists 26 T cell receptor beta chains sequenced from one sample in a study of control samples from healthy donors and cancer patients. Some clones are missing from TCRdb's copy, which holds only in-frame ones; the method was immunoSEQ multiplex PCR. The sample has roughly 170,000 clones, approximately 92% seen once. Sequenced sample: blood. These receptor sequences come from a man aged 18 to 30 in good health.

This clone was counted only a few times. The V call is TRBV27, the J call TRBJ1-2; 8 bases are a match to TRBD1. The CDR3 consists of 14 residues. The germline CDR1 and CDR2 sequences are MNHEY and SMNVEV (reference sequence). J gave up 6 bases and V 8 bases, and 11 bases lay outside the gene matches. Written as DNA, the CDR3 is TGTGCCAGCTCCCTTTCGCCAGGGGGCAATGGCTACACCTTC. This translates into CASSLSPGGNGYTF.

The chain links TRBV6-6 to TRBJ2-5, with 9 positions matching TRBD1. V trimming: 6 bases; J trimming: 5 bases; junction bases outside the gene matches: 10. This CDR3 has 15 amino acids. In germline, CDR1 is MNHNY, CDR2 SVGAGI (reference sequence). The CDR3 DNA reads TGTGCCAGCAGGCCGGCACAGGGGGCTGGGGAGACCCAGTACTTC. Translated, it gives CASRPAQGAGETQYF.

The chain's CDR3 is CSARGPLQQFF. The CDR3 nucleotides are TGCAGTGCTAGAGGCCCCCTCCAGCAGTTCTTC. The rearrangement joins TRBV20-1 to TRBJ2-1, with D unresolved. CDR1 is DFQATT, CDR2 SNEGSKA, per germline (reference sequence). V shed 1 base and J shed 11 bases, with 9 bases lying between them. The CDR3 runs to 11 residues.

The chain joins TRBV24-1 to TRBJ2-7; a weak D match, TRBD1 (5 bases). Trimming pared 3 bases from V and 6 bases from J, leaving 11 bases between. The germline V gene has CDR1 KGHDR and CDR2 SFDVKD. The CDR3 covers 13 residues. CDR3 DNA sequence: TGTGCCACCAGTGATAAGGGGCGAAGCGAGCAGTACTTC. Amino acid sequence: CATSDKGRSEQYF.

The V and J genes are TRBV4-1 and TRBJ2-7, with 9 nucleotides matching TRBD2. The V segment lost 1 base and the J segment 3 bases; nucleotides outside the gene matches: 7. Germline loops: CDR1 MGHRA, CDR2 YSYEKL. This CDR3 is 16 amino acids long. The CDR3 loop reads CASSQGEAGGLYEQYF. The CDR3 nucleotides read TGCGCCAGCAGCCAAGGCGAAGCGGGGGGTCTCTACGAGCAGTACTTC.

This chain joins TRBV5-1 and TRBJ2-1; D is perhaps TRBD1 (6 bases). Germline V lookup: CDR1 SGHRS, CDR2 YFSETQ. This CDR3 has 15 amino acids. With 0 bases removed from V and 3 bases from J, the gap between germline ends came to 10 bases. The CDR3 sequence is CASSLGQGLYNEQFF. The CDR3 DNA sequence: TGCGCCAGCAGCTTGGGTCAGGGGCTCTACAATGAGCAGTTCTTC.

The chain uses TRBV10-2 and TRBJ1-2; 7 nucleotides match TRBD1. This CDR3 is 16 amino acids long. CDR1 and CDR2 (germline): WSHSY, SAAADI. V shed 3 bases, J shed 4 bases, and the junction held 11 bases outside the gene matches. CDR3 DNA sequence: TGCGCCAGCAGTGACGGAAAGGGGGCCTCTTTCTATGGCTACACCTTC. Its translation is CASSDGKGASFYGYTF.

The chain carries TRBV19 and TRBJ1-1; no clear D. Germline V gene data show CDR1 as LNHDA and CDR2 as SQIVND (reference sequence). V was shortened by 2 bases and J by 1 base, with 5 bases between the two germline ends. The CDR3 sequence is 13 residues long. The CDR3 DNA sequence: TGTGCCAGTAGTATAAGTGGGAACACTGAAGCTTTCTTT. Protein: CASSISGNTEAFF.

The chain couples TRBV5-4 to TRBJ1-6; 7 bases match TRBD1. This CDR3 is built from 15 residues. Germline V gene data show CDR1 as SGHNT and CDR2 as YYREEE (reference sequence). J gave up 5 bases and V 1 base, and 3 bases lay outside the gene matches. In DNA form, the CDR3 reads TGTGCCAGCAGCTTGCCGCAGGGGGATAATTCACCCCTCCACTTT. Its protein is CASSLPQGDNSPLHF. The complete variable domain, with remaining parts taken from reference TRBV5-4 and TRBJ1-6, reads ETGVTQSPTHLIKTRGQQVTLRCSSQSGHNTVSWYQQALGQGPQFIFQYYREEENGRGNFPPRFSGLQFPNYSSELNVNALELDDSALYLCASSLPQGDNSPLHFGNGTRLTVT.

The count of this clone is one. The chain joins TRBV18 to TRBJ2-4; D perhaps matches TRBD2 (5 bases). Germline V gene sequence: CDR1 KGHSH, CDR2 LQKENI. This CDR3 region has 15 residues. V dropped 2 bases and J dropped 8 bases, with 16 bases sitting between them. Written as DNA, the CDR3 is TGTGCCAGCTCACCAAGCAAGGGCAAGGAGGACATTCAGTACTTC. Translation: CASSPSKGKEDIQYF.

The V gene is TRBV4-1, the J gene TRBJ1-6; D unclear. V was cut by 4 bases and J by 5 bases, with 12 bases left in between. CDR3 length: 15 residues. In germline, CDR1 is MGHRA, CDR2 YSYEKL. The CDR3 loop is CASSRSVEHNSPLHF. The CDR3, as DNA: TGCGCCAGCAGCCGTTCAGTGGAACATAATTCACCCCTCCACTTT.

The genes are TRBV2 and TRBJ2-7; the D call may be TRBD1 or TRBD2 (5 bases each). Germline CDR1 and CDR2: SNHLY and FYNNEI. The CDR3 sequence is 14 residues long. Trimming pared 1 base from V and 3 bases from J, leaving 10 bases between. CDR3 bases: TGTGCCAGCAGTGAAGGCAGGGAGATCTACGAGCAGTACTTC. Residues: CASSEGREIYEQYF.

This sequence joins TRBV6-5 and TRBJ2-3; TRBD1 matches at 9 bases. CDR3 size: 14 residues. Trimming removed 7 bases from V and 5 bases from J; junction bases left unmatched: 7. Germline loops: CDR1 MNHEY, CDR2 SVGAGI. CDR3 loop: CASKRQGGGDTQYF. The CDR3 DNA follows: TGTGCCAGCAAAAGACAGGGGGGTGGAGATACGCAGTATTTT.

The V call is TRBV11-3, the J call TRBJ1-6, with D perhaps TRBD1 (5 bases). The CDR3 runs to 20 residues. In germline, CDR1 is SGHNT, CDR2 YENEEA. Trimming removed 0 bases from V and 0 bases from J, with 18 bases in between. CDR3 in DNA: TGTGCCAGCAGCTTAGATCTGATATCTCGAACAGGCTCCTATAATTCACCCCTCCACTTT. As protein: CASSLDLISRTGSYNSPLHF.

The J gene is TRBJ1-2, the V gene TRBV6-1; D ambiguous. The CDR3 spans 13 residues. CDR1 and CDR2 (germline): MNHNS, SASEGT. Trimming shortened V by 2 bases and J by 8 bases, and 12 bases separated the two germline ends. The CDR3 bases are TGTGCCAGCAGTGAATGGGCAGAAAAGGGCTACACCTTC. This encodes CASSEWAEKGYTF.

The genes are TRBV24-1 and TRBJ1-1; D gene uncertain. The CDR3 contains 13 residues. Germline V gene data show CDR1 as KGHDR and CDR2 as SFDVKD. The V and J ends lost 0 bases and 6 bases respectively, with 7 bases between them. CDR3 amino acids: CATSDLIGSEAFF. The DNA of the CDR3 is TGTGCCACCAGTGATTTGATAGGCTCTGAAGCTTTCTTT.

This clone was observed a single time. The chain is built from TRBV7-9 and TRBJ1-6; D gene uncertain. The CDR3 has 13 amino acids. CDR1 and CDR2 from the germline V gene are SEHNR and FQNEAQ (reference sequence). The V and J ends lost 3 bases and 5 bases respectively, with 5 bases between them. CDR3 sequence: CASSFNNNSPLHF. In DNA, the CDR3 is TGTGCCAGCAGCTTTAATAATAATTCACCCCTCCACTTT.

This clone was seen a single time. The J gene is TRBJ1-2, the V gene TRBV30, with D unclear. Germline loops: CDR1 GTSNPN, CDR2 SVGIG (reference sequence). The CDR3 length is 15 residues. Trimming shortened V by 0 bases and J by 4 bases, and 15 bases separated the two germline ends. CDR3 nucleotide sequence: TGTGCCTGGAGTGTAGGAGGGAGCTTGAGCTATGGCTACACCTTC. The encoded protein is CAWSVGGSLSYGYTF.

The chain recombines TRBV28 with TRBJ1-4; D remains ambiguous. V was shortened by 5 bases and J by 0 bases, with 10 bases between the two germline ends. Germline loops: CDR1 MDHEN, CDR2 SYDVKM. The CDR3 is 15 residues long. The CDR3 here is CASSLGVTTNEKLFF. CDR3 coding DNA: TGTGCCAGCAGTCTAGGAGTTACAACTAATGAAAAACTGTTTTTT.

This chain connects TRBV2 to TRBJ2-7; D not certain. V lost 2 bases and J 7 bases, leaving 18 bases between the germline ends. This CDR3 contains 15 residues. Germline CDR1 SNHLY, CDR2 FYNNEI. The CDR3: CASSESPKRSLEQYF. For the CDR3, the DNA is TGTGCCAGCAGTGAATCACCAAAACGTAGTCTAGAGCAGTACTTC.

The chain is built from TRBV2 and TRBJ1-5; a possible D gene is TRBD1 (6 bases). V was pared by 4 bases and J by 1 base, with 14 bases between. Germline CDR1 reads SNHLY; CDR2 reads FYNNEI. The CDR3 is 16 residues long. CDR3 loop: CASSGRGGSSNQPQHF. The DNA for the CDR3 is TGTGCCAGCAGTGGGAGGGGGGGTTCGAGCAATCAGCCCCAGCATTTT.

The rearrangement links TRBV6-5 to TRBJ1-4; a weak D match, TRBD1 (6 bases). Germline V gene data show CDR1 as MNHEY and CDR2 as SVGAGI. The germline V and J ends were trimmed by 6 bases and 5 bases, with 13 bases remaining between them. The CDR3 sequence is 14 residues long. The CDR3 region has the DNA TGTGCCAGCAGGAAGAAACAGGGAAATGAAAAACTGTTTTTT. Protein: CASRKKQGNEKLFF.

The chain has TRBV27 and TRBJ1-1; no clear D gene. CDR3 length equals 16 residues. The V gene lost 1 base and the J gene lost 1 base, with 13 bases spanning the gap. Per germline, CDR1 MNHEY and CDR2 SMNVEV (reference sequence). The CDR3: CASSLYPPPGNTEAFF. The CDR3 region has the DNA TGTGCCAGCAGTTTATATCCGCCACCAGGGAACACTGAAGCTTTCTTT.

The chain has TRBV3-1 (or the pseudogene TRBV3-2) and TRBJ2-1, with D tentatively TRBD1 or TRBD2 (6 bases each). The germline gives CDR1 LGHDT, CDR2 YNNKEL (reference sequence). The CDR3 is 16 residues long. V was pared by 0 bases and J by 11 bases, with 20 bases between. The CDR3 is CASSQDPGAAVFKQFF. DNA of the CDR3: TGTGCCAGCAGCCAAGACCCGGGGGCCGCGGTTTTTAAGCAGTTCTTC.

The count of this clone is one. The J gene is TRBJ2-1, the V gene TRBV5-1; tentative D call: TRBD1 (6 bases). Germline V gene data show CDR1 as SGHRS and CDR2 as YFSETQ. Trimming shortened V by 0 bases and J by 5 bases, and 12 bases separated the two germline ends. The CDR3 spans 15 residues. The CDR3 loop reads CASSLVVGGDNEQFF. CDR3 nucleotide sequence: TGCGCCAGCAGCTTGGTTGTAGGGGGAGACAATGAGCAGTTCTTC.

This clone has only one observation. CDR3 protein: CASSFPPGQGGKTEAFF. The CDR3 nucleotides are TGTGCCAGCAGTTTTCCTCCGGGACAGGGTGGAAAGACTGAAGCTTTCTTT. This sequence joins TRBV28 and TRBJ1-1; 9 bases are a match to TRBD1. The J segment lost 5 bases and the V segment lost 3 bases, leaving 13 bases of the junction unmatched. The CDR3 contains 17 residues. CDR1 is MDHEN, CDR2 SYDVKM, per germline.